Given below is one TCR beta chain in context. There is no known antigen for this receptor. Base qualities are not recorded, but no much larger clone differs from it by a single base. The cohort consisted of 650 to 700 healthy bone marrow donors. Cohort members were all nominally healthy when sampled, although unrecorded immune exposures were likely present. The donor was CMV seronegative and was included in the group of 352 seronegative cohort members. A peripheral blood sample was provided by each donor, and peripheral blood mononuclear cells were used for TCR beta sequencing. Genomic DNA extraction from the blood cell samples was performed with the Qiagen DNeasy Blood Extraction Kit. Library preparation was by the immunoSEQ multiplex PCR assay. The multiplex PCR relied on a mix of 60 forward primers for TCR Vbeta segments and 13 reverse primers for TCR Jbeta segments. Amplification of the CDR3 region of rearranged TCR beta genes was performed with a multiplex PCR assay on genomic DNA. Amplified TCR beta libraries were sequenced as 87-base-pair reads on the Illumina HiSeq System. The original pipeline was this. Across the 700 or so repertoires, a later analysis counted approximately 75 million unique TCR beta chains, some 11 million of which were shared by at least two donors. To remove PCR and sequencing errors, raw reads were error-corrected and collapsed into unique sequences using a nearest-neighbor algorithm that merged closely related sequences. Alignment of CDR3 sequences to IMGT reference sequences was used to assign V, D and J gene segments. Each retained sequence needed at least a six-nucleotide match to both a V gene segment and a J gene segment. A rearrangement counted as productive if the CDR3 had no stop codons and remained in frame with V and J, and every other rearrangement counted as non-productive. CDR3 was defined according to IMGT convention as the region running from the second conserved V-encoded cysteine to the conserved J-encoded phenylalanine. In an earlier analysis of some 550 of the donors, sequences lacking an unambiguous match to a single V gene segment were excluded. An earlier analysis of several hundred of the donors called V segments functional above 56.7% productive rearrangements and segregating when the between-donor standard deviation exceeded 5%. A statistical classification framework was developed to diagnose cytomegalovirus status using the catalog of TCR beta chain sequences. V and J gene assignment, in a later analysis, came from comparing TCR nucleotide sequences with IMGT/GENE-DB human TR gene sequences. Using the TCRdist pipeline, a later analysis assigned CDR3 sequences along with most-parsimonious VDJ recombination scenarios. In a later analysis, each TCR beta chain was defined by its CDR3 amino acid sequence together with its V-gene family, and reads without a unique V-gene family were excluded. As a way to deal with suspected cross-contamination and a sequencing artifact, a later analysis dropped under 600 nucleotide sequences that were highly shared and had low generation probability. In a later analysis, a clonal expansion index for each public chain was calculated from normalized within-repertoire ranks of inferred template counts. In a later analysis, generation probabilities were computed with a VDJ recombination model fitted to out-of-frame rearrangements, and the resulting probabilities were checked against IGoR. In a later analysis, TCR-TCR, TCR-HLA and TCR-CMV co-occurrence was scored with hypergeometric tests, and a repertoire-size bias correction was applied to TCR pairs. False discovery rates were estimated in a later analysis by permuting HLA or CMV assignments 20 times. In a later analysis, co-occurring TCRs were grouped using DBSCAN, and TCRdist sequence similarity was added for clustering within HLA-allele-positive subsets. For co-occurrence clustering, repertoires with fewer than 30,000 or more than 120,000 public chains were excluded, along with five repertoires with anomalous nucleotide sharing. TCRdb stores this immuneACCESS table with in-frame sequences only. Part of the clones is absent; in the studies checked, under half of the shortfall reflects unresolved V genes, and no reason is known for the rest. V and J calls and clone size are those listed in that table; D and trimming were worked out from the DNA. For this sample the table gives 100,000 to 150,000 clones, of which 80% were detected only once. The top ten constitute 0.95% to 1.5% of the sample.

The CDR3 starts with the cysteine, ends with the phenylalanine, and has 16 residues. The DNA shown is the 48-base CDR3, in frame from base 1. CDR1 is given as ENHRY and CDR2 as SYGVKD, both from the germline V gene. Unmatched junction bases come to 6, with V trimmed by 0 bases and J by 3 bases. This record belongs to a study of cytomegalovirus exposure and HLA in healthy donors (dated by TCRdb to 2015 to 2018). For the wider study: According to an earlier analysis of 587 of the donors, about 170 million T cells yielded approximately 120 million unique TCR beta sequences and 276 Gb of sequence data. Approximately 300 gigabases of sequencing data and roughly 81 million unique TCR sequences made up an early release that covered approximately 650 HLA-typed donors. The genetic ancestry cluster associated with self-reported Caucasian donors included 81% of the approximately 430 genotyped donors. The study was designed to test whether signatures of past pathogen exposure could be identified by cataloging public T cell receptors. The T cell repertoires of some 670 subjects were profiled by immunosequencing and related to cytomegalovirus serostatus. Besides the first cohort of some 670 subjects, a separate validation cohort made up of about 120 different subjects was used. To predict cytomegalovirus infection status, the study brought together high-throughput TCR immunosequencing, statistical association of individual TCRs with disease status, and machine learning. To study patterns of TCR occurrence, a later analysis re-analyzed previously published TCR beta repertoires from around 700 donors and added high-resolution HLA genotyping. The later analysis used no new phenotypic data to find candidate immune exposures, relying instead on TCR beta sequences and their occurrence across donors. In an earlier analysis of 587 of the donors, high-throughput TCR beta sequencing was used to judge whether each TCR beta V gene segment behaved as functional or pseudogenic. Donor age, sex, ethnicity and CMV serostatus were compiled together with the repertoire data. A later genetic analysis used genome-wide SNP genotypes for about 65% of the roughly 700 donors, treating that subset as a discovery cohort. Every repertoire in the discovery cohort had been generated on one and the same sequencing platform. Class I and class II HLA loci were covered by the typing at four-digit resolution. The number of typed donors differed by locus: about 620-630 for A, B, C, DRB1 and DQB1; approximately 520 for DQA1; some 590 for DPA1; and some 430 for DPB1. Roughly 5 DR-DQ haplotypes were handled as single units for association and clustering, since linkage in the cohort was strong. Among roughly 400 genotyped donors of the cohort, an average of approximately 200,000 unique TCR beta nucleotide sequences was sequenced per donor, of which roughly 17% were non-productive. General study outcomes and caveats: Compared with equally common non-associated chains, HLA-associated TCR beta chains in a later analysis were more clonally expanded and had lower generation probabilities. Cytomegalovirus status was reported to be diagnosed by the classifier with high specificity and sensitivity in both the original and validation cohorts. The 87-base-pair reads could not distinguish some IMGT-functional V segments, including TRBV6-2 and TRBV6-3, so those segments were excluded. In a later analysis, around 17,000 TCR beta sequences were associated with specific HLA alleles at a false discovery rate of 0.05. The authors suggested that the approach could potentially be extended to other disease states and immunological phenotypes. An earlier analysis of 587 of the donors showed that most TCR beta V segments appeared in productive rearrangements either about 87% or about 30% of the time, which broadly matched IMGT annotations. A later analysis reported that several top co-occurrence clusters appeared linked to parvovirus B19, influenza, CMV and Epstein-Barr virus. In a later genetic analysis, fewer N-insertions in productive TCRs were reported among donors in an Asian-associated ancestry cluster than the approximately 710-donor mean. In a later analysis, the rate of TCR association differed among HLA loci, with DRB1 alleles having the most associated TCRs and HLA-C alleles having the fewest. A total of roughly 160 TCR beta chains were listed by the study as associated with cytomegalovirus. A further reported finding was that TCR beta sequences accurately predicted the HLA-A and HLA-B alleles for most subjects in the first cohort. A cluster of highly shared sequence variants was judged likely to represent a technical artifact of the sequencing pipeline. Seventeen rarely observed V segments, including chromosome 9 orphons, were excluded from the earlier analysis of a few hundred of the donors because counts were too low. In vitro tests confirmed that a few of the cytomegalovirus-associated TCR beta chains recognize cytomegalovirus antigens. The cohort was sequenced for TCR beta chains only, and without alpha or paired-chain data the features that could be detected were limited. Most CMV-associated TCR beta chains appeared to be HLA-restricted in a later analysis, and the HLA associations seemed to be driven largely by CMV exposure. Because HLA typing was missing for some donors at each locus, association tests included only the typed subset. Immune exposure information for the cohort was limited to CMV serostatus. When HLA alleles, especially DR and DQ, strongly co-occurred, attributing TCR associations to individual alleles was difficult. Presence/absence analyses assumed roughly uniform sequencing depth across donors, an assumption that may not hold. Correlated functional status among segregating V segments might be attributable to linkage disequilibrium, but an unknown experimental factor could not be ruled out. Across donors, most TCR sequences were observed very rarely, whereas some public TCRs were present in many individuals. V-gene and J-gene trimming of TCR beta chains was associated with a missense DCLRE1C variant in a later genetic analysis, and the association was replicated in an independent cohort.

The sequenced material came from PBMCs. The TCR sequence derives from a female donor in good health and CMV-seronegative. The chain couples TRBV10-3 to TRBJ2-3, with 7 junctional bases fitting TRBD1. This receptor carries the CDR3 CAISESDRVGTDTQYF. Here is the DNA: TGTGCCATCAGTGAGTCTGACAGGGTTGGAACAGATACGCAGTATTTT.